This T cell receptor beta chain emerged from a study of Graves' ophthalmopathy and Graves' hyperthyroidism. Germline CDR1 is SNHLY and CDR2 is FYNNEI. The CDR3 extends over 11 amino acids. Trimming stripped 6 bases from V and 7 bases from J, with 10 bases between. TCR beta CDR3 regions were amplified from RNA transcripts. HTBI primers were used in a first-round RT-PCR, which preceded a second-round multiplex PCR. TCRdb reprocessed the multiplex PCR reads via MiXCR and lists one record per CDR3 protein. Among over 450,000 distinct CDR3 sequences, roughly an eighth were seen once, and the ten largest hold 8% to 10%. It was from more than 9 ml of fresh peripheral blood that the PBMCs came. Only a few counts were recorded for this clonotype.

The chain is built from TRBV2 and TRBJ2-7; D is perhaps TRBD2 (6 bases). The receptor's source is a woman aged 25 to 39 with Graves' ophthalmopathy. Specimen: blood. CDR3 nucleotides: TGTGCCAGCAGGGGGGGAGTAGAGCAGTACTTC. As protein: CASRGGVEQYF.